This T cell receptor beta chain came from a study of cytomegalovirus exposure and HLA in healthy donors. Worth noting for this clone: Its antigen is unknown.

It was with 60 Vbeta and 13 Jbeta primers that the PCR ran. Sequenced by immunoSEQ multiplex PCR; TCRdb stores in-frame clones only, minus some. The repertoire has around 200,000 clones, about 79% of them found once; the top ten carry roughly 1.2%. This CDR3 is built from 15 residues. CDR1 SGHRS and CDR2 YFSETQ come from the germline V gene. V shed 0 bases and J shed 7 bases, with 14 bases lying between them. Findings and limits, study-wide: Common viral pathogens were later found to be apparently linked to several of the most significant clusters.

The chain is built from TRBV5-1 and TRBJ2-4; possible D gene TRBD1, 5 bases. The receptor comes from a girl aged 2 to 9 in good health and CMV-seropositive. The sample was PBMCs. The CDR3 is CASSLVGLVGNIQYF. The CDR3 DNA reads as TGCGCCAGCAGCTTGGTGGGGCTAGTCGGCAACATTCAGTACTTC.